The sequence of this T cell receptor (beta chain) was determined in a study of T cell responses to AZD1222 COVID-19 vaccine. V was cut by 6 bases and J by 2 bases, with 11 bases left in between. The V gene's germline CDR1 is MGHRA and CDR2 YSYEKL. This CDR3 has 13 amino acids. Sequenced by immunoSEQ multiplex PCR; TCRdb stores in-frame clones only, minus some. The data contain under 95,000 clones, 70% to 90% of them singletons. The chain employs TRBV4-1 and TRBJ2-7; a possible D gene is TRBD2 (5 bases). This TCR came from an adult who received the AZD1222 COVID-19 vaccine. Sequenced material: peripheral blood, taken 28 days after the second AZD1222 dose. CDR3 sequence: CASSQDGTYEQYF. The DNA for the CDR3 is TGCGCCAGCAGTCAGGACGGGACCTACGAGCAGTACTTC.